This T cell receptor beta chain was sequenced for a study of radiation and T cells in renal cell carcinoma (dated by TCRdb to 2020 to 2022). General notes on the study: The samples were obtained from a clinical trial, where primary renal cell carcinomas were treated with 15 Gy stereotactic body radiation therapy and then removed by nephrectomy 4 weeks afterward. A total of 50 to 60 samples underwent TCR beta sequencing, made up of approximately 26 tumors and some 27 peripheral blood samples. Across all 53 samples, 3.5 million to 4.5 million unique CDR3 nucleotide sequences encoding 2.5 million to 3 million unique CDR3 amino acid sequences were identified.

TCR beta libraries were generated from genomic DNA with the immunoSEQ kit, following the manufacturer's recommendations. To prepare the libraries, a first multiplex PCR with proprietary primers was run, followed by a second PCR that added unique barcodes, and a bead cleanup was done after each round. A positive control reaction and a negative control reaction, both provided in the kit, were run with every batch of samples. The final libraries were assessed on an Agilent 4200 TapeStation D1000 ScreenTape, pooled by volume, and quantified by qPCR. An Illumina NextSeq500 fitted with a MidOutput 150-cycle cartridge performed the sequencing, running 156 Read1 cycles and 15 Index1 cycles with the kit's custom primers. The pooled library was loaded at approximately 1 pM with a roughly 20% PhiX control spike-in. The original pipeline was this. Vendor-processed data were analyzed in R, and a clonotype was defined as all T cells sharing the same CDR3 nucleotide sequence. For clone abundance analyses, frequencies were normalized to the 10,000 most abundant clones per sample. Public T cell clones, which averaged fewer than five per sample, were excluded before analysis. Tumor-enriched clonotypes and baseline blood-enriched clonotypes were defined as those with an abundance difference of at least 32-fold between compartments. A beta-binomial differential abundance model was used to identify clonotypes that were expanded or contracted between blood time points. Tumor-blood repertoire similarity was measured with the Baroni-Urbani and Buser coefficient, and groups were compared using two-tailed Wilcoxon tests in R. Sourced from immuneACCESS, this table was stored by TCRdb with only in-frame sequences that have V and J called. A share of the clones is absent; for the studies checked, an unresolved V gene accounts for under half, and the remainder has no known explanation. V and J calls and clone size are as listed in that table; D and trimming were resolved from the DNA. In all, the sample holds around 130,000 clones, and about 81% of those were seen once. 1.9% of the sample rests with the top ten.

The CDR3 holds 13 amino acids from the cysteine to the phenylalanine. Only CDR3 DNA remains: 39 bases, in frame from the first base. The V and J ends are trimmed by 0 bases and 6 bases, leaving 7 bases between them. The germline V gene supplies CDR1 SGHTA and CDR2 FQGNSA. In regard to this clone: Its antigen specificity is not known. No base quality values were provided; no much bigger clone lies one nucleotide off.

The investigation overall reported the following: An increase in top tumor clonotypes in blood was observed from baseline to 2 weeks post-radiation, followed by contraction by 4 weeks, which was taken to suggest transient expansion of tumor-resident clones. Because no pretreatment tumor biopsies were available, whether clonotypes were present in the tumor at baseline could not be determined. Tracking of blood repertoire dynamics stopped at around 4 weeks after treatment, with no follow-up past that point. The single-armed trial design could not address effects of radiation dose or scheduling on the TCR repertoire.

The label giving this sample's time point can be read as: blood 2 weeks post-SBRT. The treatment or condition label of this sample denotes: 15 Gy SBRT to primary tumor, nephrectomy 4 weeks later. To track tumor-enriched clonotypes, serial peripheral blood was sampled from radiation-treated patients at baseline and at 2 weeks and 4 weeks after SBRT. All patients had renal cell carcinoma with clear cell pathology. Genomic DNA for TCR sequencing was prepared using the QIAamp DNA Blood Mini Kit (Qiagen). The analyses included only samples that passed all quality control checks. The sequence was obtained from a woman aged 55-70 years with renal cell carcinoma. The chain couples TRBV7-2 to TRBJ2-3; no D gene call is confident. Sequenced material: blood, taken from a patient whose treatment included radiotherapy and nephrectomy. The CDR3 here reads CASSLAHADTQYF. The DNA sequence reads TGTGCCAGCAGCTTAGCGCATGCGGATACGCAGTATTTT.